This T cell receptor (beta chain) was observed in a study of T-cell memory formation after mild COVID-19. The overall study: Largely donor-specific TCR clusters were found.

Study observations and caveats: Cross-reactive memory apparently joined, as some responding clones appeared in pre-infection memory.

TCRdb reprocessed the 5' RACE reads via MiXCR and lists one record per CDR3 protein. In the table there are some 600,000 distinct CDR3 sequences, roughly 17% of which are singletons. This clonotype showed up just a few times. What it binds is not known. V lost 4 bases and J lost 4; bases outside the gene matches: 6. CDR3 size: 16 residues. The V gene is TRBV12-3 or TRBV12-4, the J gene TRBJ2-7; 14 positions match TRBD2. Specimen: PBMCs or a T cell subset sorted from them (not recorded which). The clonotype originates from an adult woman who had mild COVID-19 (a few samples of this study predate the infection). Cell type and time point are not known. CDR3 region: CASSSGLAGVSYEQYF. CDR3 bases: TGTGCCAGCAGTTCGGGACTAGCGGGAGTGAGTTACGAGCAGTACTTC.